The source of this T cell receptor (beta chain) is a study of control samples from healthy donors and cancer patients. Trimming pared 6 bases from V and 9 bases from J, leaving 13 bases between. The CDR3 is made up of 12 amino acids. The table came from immunoSEQ multiplex PCR; TCRdb's copy has only in-frame clones and leaves some out. Found here are under 85,000 clones, around 84% of them singletons; the top ten hold about 9.9%. Sequenced: PBMCs. This TCR was recovered from a man in his 60s with head and neck cancer. V gene TRBV12-3 or TRBV12-4 combines with J gene TRBJ2-3; D perhaps matches TRBD1 (6 bases). The CDR3 is CASSEDSETQYF. CDR3 coding DNA: TGTGCCAGCAGCGAGGACAGTGAGACGCAGTATTTT.